These 30 T cell receptor beta chains were sequenced from one sample in a study of T cell clonality in common variable immunodeficiency. Clones were sequenced by immunoSEQ multiplex PCR, and TCRdb holds only the in-frame ones, with some missing. This sample carries tens of thousands of clones, none of them present only once. The sample comprised peripheral blood mononuclear cells. These receptors were obtained from a person between 18 and 75 years old in good health.

Many counts were recorded for this clone. The DNA ends 3 residues before the CDR3 does, and the rest of the CDR3 is filled in from the germline J gene. V and J are TRBV5-6 and TRBJ2-3; 8 positions agree with TRBD2. CDR1 is SGHDT and CDR2 is YYEEEE in the germline V gene. There are 15 residues in the CDR3. The sequenced CDR3 bases are TGTGCCAGCAGCTTGGGCCTAGCGGGCCCCCGGACG. This gives the protein CASSLGLAGPRT. The full-length CDR3 reads as CASSLGLAGPRTQYF.

There are many counts of this clone. The read halts 3 residues ahead of the CDR3 end, with the missing end drawn from the germline J gene. Other nucleotide sequences from this sample produce the same CDR3. The chain employs TRBV5-1 and TRBJ1-3; D might be TRBD1 (6 bases). Germline CDR1 reads SGHRS; CDR2 reads YFSETQ. This CDR3 spans 15 amino acids. The V and J ends lost 3 bases and 2 bases respectively, with 12 bases between them. CDR3 amino acids: CASSSQGGTGNTIYF. The sequenced part of the CDR3 DNA is TGCGCCAGCAGCTCCCAAGGGGGTACTGGAAACACC. Full variable domain (remainder filled in from reference TRBV5-1 and TRBJ1-3): KAGVTQTPRYLIKTRGQQVTLSCSPISGHRSVSWYQQTPGQGLQFLFEYFSETQRNKGNFPGRFSGRQFSNSRSEMNVSTLELGDSALYLCASSSQGGTGNTIYFGEGSWLTVV.

This clone was found many times. The read stops 3 residues short of the end of the CDR3; the missing end is completed from the germline J gene. This chain connects TRBV7-8 to TRBJ1-2; TRBD1 is a possible D gene (5 bases). Deletions cut 4 bases from V and 6 bases from J, with 18 bases between. The CDR3 length is 15 residues. Per germline, CDR1 SGHVS and CDR2 FQNEAQ. The CDR3 DNA, read in part, is TGTGCCAGCAGCTACACAAAAGAAGCGACAGATGGC. It codes for CASSYTKEATDG. The full CDR3 is CASSYTKEATDGYTF.

This clone has a count of ten or more. The sequence runs out 3 residues before the end of the CDR3; the remainder is reconstructed from the germline J gene. The chain has TRBV7-9 and TRBJ1-1, with no clear D. The V and J ends lost 3 bases and 0 bases respectively, with 11 bases between them. From germline, CDR1 is SEHNR and CDR2 FQNEAQ (reference sequence). CDR3 length equals 15 residues. The CDR3 sequence is CASSFAGMMNTEAFF. Partial CDR3 DNA: TGTGCCAGCAGCTTCGCGGGGATGATGAACACTGAA.

This clone was counted at least ten times. CDR3 protein: CASSYRAVEPGANVLTF. The CDR3 bases that were read are TGTGCCAGCAGTTACAGGGCCGTGGAGCCGGGGGCCAACGTC. This chain joins TRBV6-2 or TRBV6-3 and TRBJ2-6; no clear D gene. The read stops 3 residues short of the end of the CDR3; the missing end is completed from the germline J gene. Germline loops: CDR1 MNHEY, CDR2 SVGEGT. Trimming removed 2 bases at V and 4 bases at J, with 15 bases between. The CDR3 has 17 residues.

This clone was recorded many times. Read coverage stops 3 residues before the CDR3 terminus; the germline J gene supplies the remainder. The chain uses TRBV10-3 and TRBJ1-1; D gene ambiguous. The CDR3 runs to 11 residues. Trimming removed 10 bases from V and 2 bases from J, with 8 bases in between. CDR1 and CDR2 (germline): ENHRY, SYGVKD. CDR3 DNA, as far as it was read: TGTGCCACTCTGGCAAACACTGAA. It specifies CATLANTE. The whole CDR3 protein reads CATLANTEAFF.

A note on this clone: The observed sequence ends 3 residues before the CDR3 terminus, with the missing tail filled in from the germline J gene. The rearrangement links TRBV5-1 to TRBJ2-7; 8 bases match TRBD2. Germline CDR1 and CDR2: SGHRS and YFSETQ. The CDR3 runs to 15 residues. The trim removed 1 base at V and 1 base at J, leaving 4 bases unmatched. The CDR3 reads CASSLRSGSSYEQYF. The CDR3 bases that were read are TGCGCCAGCAGCTTGCGAAGCGGGAGTTCCTACGAG. Full variable domain (rest looked up from reference TRBV5-1 and TRBJ2-7): KAGVTQTPRYLIKTRGQQVTLSCSPISGHRSVSWYQQTPGQGLQFLFEYFSETQRNKGNFPGRFSGRQFSNSRSEMNVSTLELGDSALYLCASSLRSGSSYEQYFGPGTRLTVT.

In this sample, this clone turned up many times. Read coverage stops 3 residues before the CDR3 terminus; the germline J gene supplies the remainder. The chain links TRBV29-1 to TRBJ2-1; 14 bases agree with TRBD2. From germline, CDR1 is SQVTM and CDR2 ANQGSEA. Losses at the gene ends were 5 bases for V and 4 bases for J; bases not matched to a gene: 7. The CDR3 runs to 16 residues. The covered CDR3 bases are TGCAGCGTTCGAGGACTAGCGGGAGGAAAGTACAATGAG. Translation gives CSVRGLAGGKYNE. The entire CDR3 protein reads CSVRGLAGGKYNEQFF.

This clone came up a few times. The CDR3 protein is CASSRTSGGLNEQFF. CDR3 DNA, as far as it was read: TGTGCCAGCAGTCGCACTAGCGGGGGACTTAATGAG. V is TRBV6-2 or TRBV6-3 and J is TRBJ2-1; 11 bases line up with TRBD2. The read comes to an end 3 residues before the CDR3 does, leaving the germline J gene to fill in the end. Germline-derived CDR1 and CDR2 are MNHEY and SVGEGT. V lost 5 bases and J lost 7; bases outside the gene matches: 7. This CDR3 region has 15 residues.

This clone was found many times. The read ends 3 residues before the CDR3 terminus; that terminus is restored from the germline J gene. This rearrangement joins TRBV7-9 to TRBJ1-2; weak D call: TRBD1 (6 bases). The CDR3 has 14 amino acids. V was shortened by 3 bases and J by 1 base, with 9 bases between the two germline ends. In germline, CDR1 is SEHNR, CDR2 FQNEAQ (reference sequence). The CDR3 here is CASSFLGHNYGYTF. The CDR3 DNA, read in part, is TGTGCCAGCAGCTTTTTGGGACATAACTATGGC.

There are many counts of this clone. The CDR3 end is not reached by the read, which stops 3 residues before it; the germline J gene fills it in. The chain joins TRBV28 to TRBJ1-1, with 10 bases lining up with TRBD1. The CDR3 length is 14 residues. Germline V CDR1 and CDR2: MDHEN, SYDVKM. V dropped 5 bases and J dropped 5; count of bases not matched to a gene: 5. The part of the CDR3 DNA that was read is TGTGCCAGCAGTCCGCGGACAGGGGGAACTGAA. Translation: CASSPRTGGTE. The full CDR3 sequence reads CASSPRTGGTEAFF.

Turning to this clone: The read terminates 3 residues before the CDR3 end, so the remaining end is supplied by the germline J gene. The chain combines TRBV10-2 with TRBJ2-7; 12 bases align to TRBD2. Germline CDR1 is WSHSY and CDR2 is SAAADI. V shed 8 bases, J shed 3 bases, and the junction held 5 bases outside the gene matches. The CDR3 contains 14 residues. CDR3 bases read: TGCGCCAGCCGGACTAGCGGGACCTACTACGAG. Its protein product is CASRTSGTYYE. The full CDR3 reads CASRTSGTYYEQYF.

Note on this clone: Sequencing ends 3 residues short of the CDR3 end; the germline J gene provides the rest. The gene calls are TRBV19 and TRBJ2-1; the match to TRBD2 covers 11 bases. With V trimmed by 4 bases and J by 4 bases, 12 bases remained unmatched. This CDR3 comprises 18 residues. Germline assignment: CDR1 LNHDA and CDR2 SQIVND (reference sequence). The chain's CDR3 is CASSRLGPRLAGYNEQFF. The part of the CDR3 DNA that was read is TGTGCCAGTAGTAGACTAGGCCCCCGACTAGCGGGGTACAATGAG.

This clone was observed a handful of times. One end of the junction varies from germline; a read error may be responsible. The sequence runs out 3 residues before the end of the CDR3; the remainder is reconstructed from the germline J gene. The V and J genes are TRBV7-9 and TRBJ1-1; D is possibly TRBD1 (5 bases). Germline assignment: CDR1 SEHNR and CDR2 FQNEAQ (reference sequence). This CDR3 is 12 amino acids long. CDR3 loop: CSSGTQDTEAFF. The part of the CDR3 DNA that was read is TGTTCCAGCGGGACTCAAGACACTGAA.

This clone came up many times. Sequencing ends 3 residues short of the CDR3 end; the germline J gene provides the rest. J is TRBJ2-3 and V is TRBV7-3; the D is unclear. The V end lost 4 bases, the J end lost 5 bases, and 10 bases lay between the germline ends. In germline, CDR1 is SGHTA, CDR2 FQGTGA. This CDR3 region has 13 residues. The part of the CDR3 DNA that was read is TGTGCCAGCAGCTCTGAGGCGGAAGATACG. Residues: CASSSEAEDT. The complete CDR3 protein is CASSSEAEDTQYF.

This clone was seen many times. CDR3 DNA, as far as it was read: TGCAGTGCTAGGGAGCCGGGACAAGGCAACACTGAA. Protein sequence: CSAREPGQGNTE. The whole CDR3 protein is CSAREPGQGNTEAFF. The V and J genes are TRBV20-1 and TRBJ1-1, with TRBD1 as a possible D gene (6 bases). The CDR3 is cut off 3 residues early in the read; its end comes from the germline J gene. The CDR3 runs to 15 residues. The V end was cut by 3 bases, the J end by 2 bases, with 16 bases between. Germline CDR1 is DFQATT and CDR2 is SNEGSKA (reference sequence).

Note on this clone: The CDR3 end falls 3 residues outside the read, so it is completed with the germline J gene. The chain links TRBV19 to TRBJ2-1; the D gene is possibly TRBD2 (5 bases). Germline CDR1 LNHDA, CDR2 SQIVND (reference sequence). CDR3 length: 17 amino acids. V lost 10 bases and J 0 bases, leaving 22 bases between the germline ends. The chain's CDR3 is CAISLSTGLYSYNEQFF. CDR3 DNA (partial): TGTGCCATCAGCCTTTCGACCGGACTCTACTCCTACAATGAG.

With regard to this clone: The read gets to within 3 residues of the CDR3 end, and the germline J gene fills in the rest. This chain links TRBV7-9 with TRBJ2-3; a possible D gene is TRBD1 (6 bases). CDR1 and CDR2 (germline): SEHNR, FQNEAQ (reference sequence). V gave up 5 bases and J gave up 5 bases, with 14 bases separating them. There are 14 residues in the CDR3. CDR3 DNA (partial): TGTGCCAGCAGCCTGGGGGCAGTGGAAGATACG. As protein: CASSLGAVEDT. The CDR3 as a whole reads CASSLGAVEDTQYF.

This clone was found many times. The CDR3 end lies 3 residues beyond the end of the read and is filled in from the germline J gene. The V and J genes are TRBV6-4 and TRBJ1-5; 9 bases match TRBD1. CDR3 length equals 14 residues. The germline CDR1 and CDR2 sequences are MRHNA and SNTAGT. After removal of 5 bases from V and 5 bases from J, the junction contained 4 bases not matched to a gene. The CDR3 here is CASSSGQGHQPQHF. The sequenced CDR3 bases are TGTGCCAGCAGTTCGGGACAGGGCCATCAGCCC.

Many counts were recorded for this clone. The read stops 3 residues short of the end of the CDR3; the missing end is completed from the germline J gene. V gene TRBV5-1 combines with J gene TRBJ2-7, with 10 bases lining up with TRBD2. Looked up from germline, CDR1 is SGHRS and CDR2 is YFSETQ. CDR3 length equals 15 residues. Trimming cost V 4 bases and J 6 bases; bases outside gene matches: 10. The sequenced part of the CDR3 DNA is TGCGCCAGCAGCCTATCGAGCGGGAGGGTGGGCGAG. As protein: CASSLSSGRVGE. The full CDR3 reads CASSLSSGRVGEQYF.

In its sample, this clone was seen many times. The read halts 3 residues ahead of the CDR3 end, with the missing end drawn from the germline J gene. This chain uses TRBV7-3 with TRBJ2-1; 13 nucleotides align to TRBD2. Germline values: CDR1 SGHTA, CDR2 FQGTGA. Losses at the gene ends were 3 bases for V and 8 bases for J; bases not matched to a gene: 4. The CDR3 has 15 amino acids. Partial CDR3 DNA: TGTGCCAGCAGCTTGACTAGCGGGAGGAGAGATGAG. Protein: CASSLTSGRRDE. The CDR3 as a whole reads CASSLTSGRRDEQFF.

This clone was seen repeatedly, ten times or more. Coverage ceases 3 residues before the CDR3 finishes, and the germline J gene fills in the end. V gene TRBV12-3 or TRBV12-4 combines with J gene TRBJ2-1; TRBD2 matches 8 bases. V was pared by 2 bases and J by 7 bases, with 13 bases of the junction left unmatched. The CDR3 totals 17 residues. Partial CDR3 DNA: TGTGCCAGCAGTTTAACGGGGGGGCCACAGGGTTTGAATGAG. Translating gives CASSLTGGPQGLNE. In full, the CDR3 is CASSLTGGPQGLNEQFF.

In this sample, this clone turned up many times. The sequenced fragment ends 3 residues before the CDR3 boundary, so the rest is inferred from the germline J gene. This chain uses TRBV7-2 with TRBJ2-7; D not resolved. CDR1 and CDR2 (germline): SGHTA, FQGNSA. V was trimmed by 2 bases and J by 3 bases, leaving 11 bases between them. CDR3 size: 14 residues. Partial CDR3 DNA: TGTGCCAGCAGCTTATTAATGAGCCGCTACGAG. Protein: CASSLLMSRYE. Given in full, the CDR3 is CASSLLMSRYEQYF.

This clone was counted many times. The read stops 3 residues short of the end of the CDR3; the missing end is completed from the germline J gene. The chain recombines TRBV29-1 with TRBJ1-1, with D tentatively TRBD1 (5 bases). Germline-derived CDR1 and CDR2 are SQVTM and ANQGSEA. V was cut by 6 bases and J by 0 bases, with 8 bases left in between. The CDR3 consists of 12 residues. The CDR3 sequence is CSVRQMNTEAFF. The part of the CDR3 DNA that was read is TGCAGCGTCAGACAGATGAACACTGAA.

This clone has at least ten counts. Read data end 3 residues before the CDR3 end; the end is taken from the germline J gene. The chain couples TRBV11-2 to TRBJ2-5, with D possibly TRBD1 on 6 matching bases. The CDR3 loop spans 15 amino acids. In germline, CDR1 is SGHAT, CDR2 FQNNGV. With 3 bases removed from V and 1 base from J, the gap between germline ends came to 12 bases. The DNA read from the CDR3 is TGTGCCAGCAGCTTTAACCGGGACACCCAAGAGACC. Translated: CASSFNRDTQET. The whole CDR3 sequence is CASSFNRDTQETQYF.

This clone came up many times. The read stops 3 residues short of the end of the CDR3; the missing end is completed from the germline J gene. This rearrangement joins TRBV10-3 to TRBJ2-2; the D gene is possibly TRBD2 (6 bases). CDR3 length: 16 amino acids. Germline V gives CDR1 ENHRY, CDR2 SYGVKD. Deletions cut 0 bases from V and 3 bases from J, with 11 bases between. The DNA read from the CDR3 is TGTGCCATCAGTGAGTCGGAGGGTTGGGACACCGGGGAG. Translating gives CAISESEGWDTGE. The complete CDR3 sequence is CAISESEGWDTGELFF.

This clone was counted many times. The read terminates 3 residues before the CDR3 end, so the remaining end is supplied by the germline J gene. The rearrangement links TRBV7-8 to TRBJ1-3; no reliable D call. The CDR3 extends over 15 amino acids. Trimming cost V 2 bases and J 4 bases, with 12 bases left between them. Germline V gives CDR1 SGHVS, CDR2 FQNEAQ. CDR3 DNA, as far as it was read: TGTGCCAGCAGCTTAAGTGCGGGGTCAGGAAACACC. Its translation: CASSLSAGSGNT. The entire CDR3 reads CASSLSAGSGNTIYF.

This clone has ten or more counts. The missing CDR3 end, 3 residues past where the read stops, is filled in from the germline J gene. The V and J genes are TRBV5-1 and TRBJ1-4; maybe TRBD1 (6 bases). Germline V gene data show CDR1 as SGHRS and CDR2 as YFSETQ. V lost 2 bases and J lost 8, with 19 bases in between. The CDR3 consists of 16 residues. The chain's CDR3 is CASSLTEQGDYEKLFF. The DNA read from the CDR3 is TGCGCCAGCAGCTTAACCGAACAGGGTGACTACGAAAAA.

This clone showed up many times. The read terminates 3 residues before the CDR3 end, so the remaining end is supplied by the germline J gene. The chain recombines TRBV20-1 with TRBJ2-2; the match to TRBD1 covers 8 bases. The CDR3 length is 13 residues. CDR1 and CDR2 (germline): DFQATT, SNEGSKA (reference sequence). V lost 6 bases and J lost 3; bases outside the gene matches: 3. CDR3 residues: CSAGGQDTGELFF. The CDR3 DNA, read in part, is TGCAGTGCGGGGGGACAGGACACCGGGGAG.

This clone was recorded at least ten times. Read sequence stops 3 residues before the CDR3 end, and the germline J gene provides the missing end. The rearrangement links TRBV12-3 or TRBV12-4 to TRBJ2-3, with D uncertain. The CDR3 spans 13 residues. This CDR3 reads CASSFYQANAQYF. CDR3 DNA (partial): TGTGCCAGCAGTTTTTACCAGGCGAATGCG.